Sequencing of this TCR beta chain was carried out in a study of T cell responses to AZD1222 COVID-19 vaccine. Remarks on this clone: Its antigen remains unidentified.

Study-wide points: Spike-specific TCR breadth and depth rose after two AZD1222 doses. Repertoire sampling happened only post peak T cell response. Researchers report vaccine-associated CD4 TCRs spanning spike, with dominance at 160-218 and 743-854. Donors were largely white British and mainly female; clonal diversity was possibly underestimated.

V gave up 0 bases and J gave up 0 bases, with 6 bases separating them. This CDR3 has 16 amino acids. Germline values: CDR1 SGHDN, CDR2 FVKESK. Sequencing was performed with immunoSEQ multiplex PCR; in TCRdb, only in-frame clones are kept and a portion is missing. The sample comprises 120,000 to 150,000 clones, approximately 90% of which are singletons, and more than 2% rests with the top ten. V gene TRBV14 combines with J gene TRBJ1-6, with D hard to call. Sequencing used peripheral blood, obtained on day 0 of AZD1222 vaccination. The receptor's source is an adult in good health. DNA of the CDR3: TGTGCCAGCAGCCAAGATTCGCTCTCCTATAATTCACCCCTCCACTTT. This gives the protein CASSQDSLSYNSPLHF.